The 32 T cell receptor beta chains listed next were all sequenced from one sample in a study of T cells in Graves' hyperthyroidism and ophthalmopathy. RNA transcripts yielded amplified TCR beta CDR3 regions. The study used the HTBI primer set for a first-round RT-PCR of the TCR CDR3. TCRdb re-called the multiplex PCR reads with MiXCR, one entry per CDR3 protein. The sample lists approximately 370,000 distinct CDR3 sequences, roughly 17% occurring once. The sequenced sample consisted of blood. The receptors stem from a young woman with Graves' hyperthyroidism that later progressed to Graves' ophthalmopathy.

The chain uses TRBV3-1 and TRBJ2-5; 15 bases agree with TRBD2. Germline CDR1 reads LGHDT; CDR2 reads YNNKEL (reference sequence). The CDR3 length is 18 residues. With 1 base clipped from V and 4 bases from J, the junction kept 7 bases outside the gene matches. The CDR3 loop is CASSQAGLAGGPGETQYF. The CDR3 region has the DNA TGTGCCAGCAGCCAAGCCGGACTAGCGGGGGGGCCGGGAGAGACCCAGTACTTC.

Ten or more counts support this clonotype. This chain connects TRBV7-9 to TRBJ2-5; TRBD2 aligns across 12 bases. Germline CDR1 SEHNR, CDR2 FQNEAQ (reference sequence). The CDR3 loop spans 15 amino acids. Trimming took 5 bases from V and 5 from J; bases not matched to a gene: 6. Written as DNA, the CDR3 is TGTGCCAGCAGCCTCGGACTAGCGGGGAGGGAGACCCAGTACTTC. This codes for CASSLGLAGRETQYF.

This clonotype was recorded at least ten times. The gene calls are TRBV27 and TRBJ2-1, with D possibly being TRBD2 (6 bases). Germline V CDR1 and CDR2: MNHEY, SMNVEV (reference sequence). Trimming shortened V by 6 bases and J by 1 base, and 16 bases separated the two germline ends. The CDR3 length is 16 residues. The CDR3 spells CASRGISGASYNEQFF. CDR3 coding DNA: TGTGCCAGCAGGGGCATTTCGGGAGCGTCCTACAATGAGCAGTTCTTC.

The rearrangement links TRBV29-1 to TRBJ2-7; 8 bases agree with TRBD2. Germline loops: CDR1 SQVTM, CDR2 ANQGSEA. V shed 2 bases and J 3 bases; nucleotides not matched to a gene: 12. CDR3 length equals 16 residues. CDR3 sequence reads: CSVETFRGGVSYEQYF. The CDR3 DNA sequence: TGCAGCGTTGAAACGTTTCGGGGGGGTGTTAGCTACGAGCAGTACTTC.

This chain joins TRBV10-1 and TRBJ2-1; 9 nucleotides align to TRBD1. Germline V gives CDR1 WNHNN, CDR2 SYGVQD (reference sequence). Losses at the gene ends were 0 bases for V and 7 bases for J; bases not matched to a gene: 10. This CDR3 contains 17 residues. CDR3: CASSESYGQGIRNEQFF. As DNA, the CDR3 is TGCGCCAGCAGTGAGTCTTATGGACAGGGGATAAGGAATGAGCAGTTCTTC.

This clonotype was detected ten times or more. The rearrangement joins TRBV12-3 or TRBV12-4 to TRBJ2-2, with 10 bases matching TRBD2. V lost 5 bases, J lost 0 bases, and 0 bases stayed unmatched. The CDR3 is made up of 15 amino acids. CDR3 bases: TGTGCCAGCAGTACTAGCGGGGCGAACACCGGGGAGCTGTTTTTT. It specifies CASSTSGANTGELFF.

This clonotype was recorded many times. V and J are TRBV7-9 and TRBJ2-3, with 9 bases identical to TRBD2. The germline V gene has CDR1 SEHNR and CDR2 FQNEAQ (reference sequence). The ends lost 4 bases at V and 5 bases at J; junction bases unmatched: 7. The CDR3 contains 15 residues. The CDR3 is CASSSLSGSGDTQYF. Here the CDR3 DNA reads TGTGCCAGCAGCTCTCTTAGCGGGAGTGGAGATACGCAGTATTTT.

This clonotype showed up just a few times. The CDR3 here is CASSEDGGRRDDTF. In nucleotides, the CDR3 is TGTGCCAGCAGTGAAGATGGGGGTAGGCGCGACGACACCTTC. The rearrangement links TRBV6-1 to TRBJ1-2; a possible D gene is TRBD1 (5 bases). This CDR3 is 14 amino acids long. The V end was cut by 1 base, the J end by 12 bases, with 18 bases between. Germline CDR1 reads MNHNS; CDR2 reads SASEGT.

This clonotype was picked up many times. The chain carries TRBV6-2 or TRBV6-3 and TRBJ2-2, with D perhaps TRBD1 (5 bases). The germline CDR1 and CDR2 sequences are MNHEY and SVGEGT. This CDR3 is 15 amino acids long. Trimming shortened V by 3 bases and J by 3 bases, and 11 bases separated the two germline ends. The CDR3 nucleotides are TGTGCCAGCAGTTATTATGACAGAGACACCGGGGAGCTGTTTTTT. It encodes CASSYYDRDTGELFF.

This clonotype came up many times. This chain connects TRBV6-1 to TRBJ2-1, with TRBD2 identical over 11 bases. The trim removed 4 bases at V and 0 bases at J, leaving 11 bases unmatched. The CDR3 is 19 residues long. Germline V gene lookup returns CDR1 MNHNS and CDR2 SASEGT. CDR3 amino acids: CASSVLETSGIDSYNEQFF. CDR3 in DNA: TGTGCCAGCAGTGTTTTGGAGACTAGCGGGATCGACTCCTACAATGAGCAGTTCTTC.

This clonotype appeared many times. The rearrangement uses TRBV28 and TRBJ1-2, with 7 bases aligning to TRBD1. The germline V gene encodes CDR1 MDHEN and CDR2 SYDVKM. CDR3 size: 14 residues. V shed 6 bases, J shed 7 bases, and the junction held 11 bases outside the gene matches. The CDR3 DNA is TGTGCCAGCAGCCGCGGACAGGCTGTGGGTGGCTACACCTTC. Translation gives CASSRGQAVGGYTF.

This clonotype was observed at least ten times. The rearrangement uses TRBV2 and TRBJ2-1; D is perhaps TRBD1 (5 bases). The CDR3 loop spans 14 amino acids. From germline, CDR1 is SNHLY and CDR2 FYNNEI. Deletions cut 6 bases from V and 6 bases from J, with 15 bases between. The CDR3 DNA reads TGTGCCAGCAGCGCAGGGTTGTATGTCAATGAGCAGTTCTTC. Translation gives CASSAGLYVNEQFF.

This clonotype was counted at least ten times. The chain links TRBV4-1 to TRBJ2-5; D is possibly TRBD1 or TRBD2 (5 bases each). Germline CDR1 MGHRA, CDR2 YSYEKL. This CDR3 spans 15 amino acids. V dropped 5 bases and J dropped 5 bases, with 18 bases sitting between them. CDR3 sequence: CASSASGTPGETQYF. CDR3 bases: TGCGCCAGCAGCGCAAGTGGGACCCCGGGGGAGACCCAGTACTTC.

This clonotype was detected a few times. V and J are TRBV25-1 and TRBJ2-1; D remains ambiguous. Germline CDR1 is MGHDK and CDR2 is SYGVNS. Trimming cost V 5 bases and J 5 bases, with 10 bases left between them. The CDR3 extends over 13 amino acids. The CDR3 region has the DNA TGTGCCAGCAGTCTTGGGATGAACAATGAGCAGTTCTTC. Amino acids: CASSLGMNNEQFF.

This clonotype turned up a few times. The chain is built from TRBV10-2 and TRBJ1-2, with a tentative D call TRBD1 (6 bases). The CDR3 extends over 15 amino acids. Germline V gives CDR1 WSHSY, CDR2 SAAADI. V lost 3 bases and J lost 7, with 18 bases in between. The CDR3 spells CASSEVLGGAGGYTF. The CDR3 DNA follows: TGCGCCAGCAGTGAAGTCTTGGGGGGCGCAGGTGGCTACACCTTC.

This clonotype was detected many times. The rearrangement links TRBV2 to TRBJ2-7; 7 nucleotides agree with TRBD1. Germline CDR1 is SNHLY and CDR2 is FYNNEI. Losses at the gene ends were 4 bases for V and 2 bases for J; bases not matched to a gene: 5. CDR3 length: 14 residues. As DNA, the CDR3 is TGTGCCAGCAGTGCGAACAGGGGTACCTACGAGCAGTACTTC. The encoded protein is CASSANRGTYEQYF. The full variable domain, rest sourced from reference TRBV2 and TRBJ2-7, is EPEVTQTPSHQVTQMGQEVILRCVPISNHLYFYWYRQILGQKVEFLVSFYNNEISEKSEIFDDQFSVERPDGSNFTLKIRSTKLEDSAMYFCASSANRGTYEQYFGPGTRLTVT.

This clonotype occurred many times. The J gene is TRBJ2-1, the V gene TRBV18, with D possibly called TRBD1 or TRBD2 (5 bases each). There are 16 residues in the CDR3. Germline V gene data show CDR1 as KGHSH and CDR2 as LQKENI. Trimming shortened V by 4 bases and J by 0 bases, and 13 bases separated the two germline ends. DNA of the CDR3: TGTGCCAGCTCACGGACTTCGACAGACTCCTACAATGAGCAGTTCTTC. Encoded protein: CASSRTSTDSYNEQFF.

This clonotype was seen more than once but under ten times. The gene calls are TRBV28 and TRBJ2-7, with TRBD1 matching 7 bases. V lost 2 bases, J lost 3 bases, and 10 bases stayed unmatched. This CDR3 has 16 residues. CDR1 and CDR2 from the germline V gene are MDHEN and SYDVKM. The CDR3: CASSLRGQILIYEQYF. The CDR3 coding sequence is TGTGCCAGCAGTTTAAGGGGACAGATTCTAATCTACGAGCAGTACTTC.

This clonotype was counted ten times or more. This chain connects TRBV29-1 to TRBJ1-1; D possibly corresponds to TRBD1 (5 bases). V lost 7 bases, J lost 0 bases, and 15 bases lay in between. Germline CDR1 and CDR2: SQVTM and ANQGSEA. The CDR3 runs to 14 residues. Here the CDR3 reads CSATPGRVNTEAFF. CDR3 sequence (DNA): TGCAGCGCGACTCCGGGACGGGTGAACACTGAAGCTTTCTTT.

The V gene is TRBV9, the J gene TRBJ2-7, with D possibly being TRBD1 (6 bases). Germline V gene data show CDR1 as SGDLS and CDR2 as YYNGEE. Trimming left V 0 bases short and J 2 bases short, with 12 bases between. CDR3 length equals 15 residues. CDR3 bases: TGTGCCAGCAGCGTAGTGCCCGGACAGACCTACGAGCAGTACTTC. Its translation is CASSVVPGQTYEQYF.

The chain employs TRBV20-1 and TRBJ2-7; the match to TRBD2 covers 9 bases. The junction had 5 bases not matched to a gene; V was cut back by 0 bases and J by 2 bases. The CDR3 has 15 residues. The germline gives CDR1 DFQATT, CDR2 SNEGSKA (reference sequence). In DNA form, the CDR3 reads TGCAGTGCTAGAGATTCGCTAGCGGGGACCTACGAGCAGTACTTC. Its translation: CSARDSLAGTYEQYF.

This clonotype has ten or more counts. The gene calls are TRBV11-2 and TRBJ2-1, with D possibly being TRBD1 (5 bases). Trimming stripped 5 bases from V and 8 bases from J, with 16 bases between. This CDR3 comprises 14 residues. Germline CDR1 reads SGHAT; CDR2 reads FQNNGV. Here the CDR3 DNA reads TGTGCCAGCAGCGGGGCAAGGTTTGGGGATGAGCAGTTCTTC. Translating it yields CASSGARFGDEQFF.

This clonotype was found many times. V is TRBV3-1 and J is TRBJ2-7; D is undetermined. The ends were cut back, 0 bases at V and 3 bases at J, with 9 bases in the middle. This CDR3 region has 14 residues. The V gene's germline CDR1 is LGHDT and CDR2 YNNKEL (reference sequence). CDR3 sequence reads: CASSQDPGIYEQYF. CDR3 nucleotides: TGTGCCAGCAGCCAAGATCCAGGTATCTACGAGCAGTACTTC.

This clonotype was seen many times. The chain has TRBV20-1 and TRBJ2-7; D is perhaps TRBD1 (6 bases). This CDR3 region has 14 residues. Trimming shortened V by 3 bases and J by 1 base, and 13 bases separated the two germline ends. Per the germline V gene, CDR1 is DFQATT and CDR2 is SNEGSKA (reference sequence). The CDR3: CSARNREPSYEQYF. CDR3 DNA: TGCAGTGCTAGGAACAGGGAACCATCCTACGAGCAGTACTTC.

For this clonotype: Being one base from a much bigger clone, this may be a read error. The chain uses TRBV27 and TRBJ1-5, with unresolved D. This CDR3 is built from 14 residues. Germline CDR1 and CDR2: MNHEY and SMNVEV (reference sequence). The CDR3 reads CASSLRGSDQPQQF. CDR3 nucleotide sequence: TGTGCCAGCAGTTTACGGGGATCGGATCAGCCCCAGCAGTTT.

V and J are TRBV7-9 and TRBJ2-3, with 8 bases that match TRBD2. From germline, CDR1 is SEHNR and CDR2 FQNEAQ (reference sequence). J lost 8 bases, V lost 8 bases, and 15 bases had no gene match. The CDR3 contains 15 residues. The chain's CDR3 is CASPFGTRDRRTQYF. CDR3 coding DNA: TGTGCCAGCCCTTTCGGGACTAGGGATAGGCGTACGCAGTATTTT.

This clonotype was recorded many times. V and J are TRBV4-1 and TRBJ2-5, with a weak D call TRBD2 (6 bases). CDR3 length equals 15 residues. Germline lookup yields CDR1 MGHRA and CDR2 YSYEKL. V was shortened by 2 bases and J by 2 bases, with 12 bases between the two germline ends. The CDR3 bases are TGCGCCAGCAGCCAAAGATCGACTAGTCAAGAGACCCAGTACTTC. Translation: CASSQRSTSQETQYF.

V is TRBV6-1 and J is TRBJ2-1, with TRBD2 matching 14 bases. The germline gives CDR1 MNHNS, CDR2 SASEGT. The CDR3 covers 14 residues. Trimming at V came to 6 bases and at J to 15 bases, leaving 10 bases not matched to a gene. CDR3 in amino acids: CASSQAGLAGGGFF. CDR3 nucleotide sequence: TGTGCCAGCAGCCAAGCCGGACTAGCGGGGGGAGGGTTCTTC.

In regard to this clonotype: One base away lies a much larger clone, so this may be a sequencing read error. This chain connects TRBV7-8 to TRBJ1-3; no clear D. The germline CDR1 and CDR2 sequences are SGHVS and FQNEAQ. The CDR3 runs 12 residues. CDR3 sequence reads: CASSLGWNTIHF. CDR3 bases: TGTGCCAGCAGCTTAGGGTGGAACACCATACATTTT.

The table lists this clonotype with many counts. V is TRBV29-1 and J is TRBJ2-3, with D possibly matching TRBD2 (7 bases). There are 14 residues in the CDR3. Between the trimmed V and J ends, which lost 5 bases and 4 bases, there was a span of 16 bases. Per the germline V gene, CDR1 is SQVTM and CDR2 is ANQGSEA. The CDR3 DNA sequence: TGCAGCGTTCGGGAGCAAGGGGGGGCAGATACGCAGTATTTT. Translated: CSVREQGGADTQYF.

This clonotype was recorded a few times. The chain carries TRBV27 and TRBJ2-2; TRBD2 is a possible D gene (5 bases). Germline CDR1 is MNHEY and CDR2 is SMNVEV (reference sequence). There are 13 residues in the CDR3. The V gene lost 4 bases and the J gene lost 5 bases, with 8 bases spanning the gap. CDR3 in amino acids: CASSWTGTGELFF. CDR3 DNA: TGTGCCAGCAGTTGGACGGGAACCGGGGAGCTGTTTTTT.

This clonotype was detected many times. The chain links TRBV28 to TRBJ2-3; D possibly corresponds to TRBD2 (5 bases). The germline V gene encodes CDR1 MDHEN and CDR2 SYDVKM. The CDR3 loop spans 15 amino acids. Between the trimmed V and J ends, which lost 10 bases and 0 bases, there was a span of 17 bases. CDR3 DNA sequence: TGTGCCACCCTAGGAGGCAGTGCAAGCACAGATACGCAGTATTTT. It encodes CATLGGSASTDTQYF.